These T cell receptor beta chains were read from a single sample in a study of T cell responses to AZD1222 COVID-19 vaccine. Libraries were prepared by immunoSEQ multiplex PCR; TCRdb keeps only in-frame clonotypes and omits some of them. The repertoire consists of around 120,000 clones, with 92% occurring once and the leading ten covering 1.1%. Here the sequenced sample was peripheral blood, taken on day 0 of AZD1222 vaccination. Every receptor here comes from an adult in good health. The CDR3 runs from the conserved cysteine through the conserved F or W. The order of the fields is D gene, J gene, V gene, CDR3 protein, CDR3 DNA. A D gene is named only where the DNA matches it firmly.

>-|TRBJ1-5|TRBV7-8
CASSPWTEYSQPQHF
TGTGCCAGCAGCCCATGGACAGAGTATAGCCAGCCCCAGCATTTT
>-|TRBJ2-3|TRBV18
CATSKRGAADTQYF
TGTGCCACCTCGAAAAGGGGCGCGGCAGATACGCAGTATTTT
>TRBD2|TRBJ2-1|TRBV14
CASSITTSGRGLRYNEQFF
TGTGCCAGCAGCATAACGACTAGCGGGAGGGGATTGCGCTACAATGAGCAGTTCTTC
>-|TRBJ1-4|TRBV5-4
CASSLWRQSEKLFF
TGTGCCAGCAGCTTGTGGCGACAGTCTGAAAAACTGTTTTTT
>TRBD1|TRBJ1-5|TRBV6-6
CASSLRQRGTGGWGNQPQHF
TGTGCCAGCAGTCTTCGTCAGAGAGGGACAGGGGGCTGGGGCAATCAGCCCCAGCATTTT
>-|TRBJ2-5|TRBV29-1
CSVGRGGGETQYF
TGCAGCGTTGGGAGAGGGGGGGGAGAGACCCAGTACTTC
>-|TRBJ2-5|TRBV29-1
CSATRGSETQYF
TGCAGCGCAACCCGGGGCTCGGAGACCCAGTACTTC
>-|TRBJ1-3|TRBV6-1
CASGDSITGNTIYF
TGTGCCAGCGGTGACAGTATAACAGGAAACACCATATATTTT
>-|TRBJ1-1|TRBV5-1
CASSRIGRDTEAFF
TGCGCCAGCAGTCGGATCGGGAGGGACACTGAAGCTTTCTTT
>TRBD2|TRBJ2-2|TRBV14
CASSQVLAGTGELFF
TGTGCCAGCAGCCAAGTCCTAGCGGGAACCGGGGAGCTGTTTTTT
>-|TRBJ1-1|TRBV19
CASSIPAGYAREAFF
TGTGCCAGTAGTATCCCCGCAGGGTATGCGAGGGAAGCTTTCTTT
>-|TRBJ2-7|TRBV5-1
CASSDRNSYEQYF
TGCGCCAGCAGTGACAGAAACTCCTACGAGCAGTACTTC